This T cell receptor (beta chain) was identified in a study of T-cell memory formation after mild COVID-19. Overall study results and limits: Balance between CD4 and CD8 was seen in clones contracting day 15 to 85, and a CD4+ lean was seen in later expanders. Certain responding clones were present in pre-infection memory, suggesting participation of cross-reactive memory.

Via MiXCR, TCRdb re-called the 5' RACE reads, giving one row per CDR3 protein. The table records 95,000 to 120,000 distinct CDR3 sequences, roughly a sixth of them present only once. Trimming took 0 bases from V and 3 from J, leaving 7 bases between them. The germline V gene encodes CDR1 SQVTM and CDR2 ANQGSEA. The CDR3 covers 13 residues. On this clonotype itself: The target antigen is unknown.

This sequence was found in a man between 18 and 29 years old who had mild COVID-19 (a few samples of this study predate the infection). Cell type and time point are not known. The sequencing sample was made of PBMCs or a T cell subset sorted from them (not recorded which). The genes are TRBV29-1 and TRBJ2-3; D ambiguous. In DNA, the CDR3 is TGCAGCGTTGAAGATCAGGCTACAGATACGCAGTATTTT. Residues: CSVEDQATDTQYF.